These 2 T cell receptor beta chains share one sample of origin, sequenced in a study of blood T cell repertoires in COVID-19. Produced via immunoSEQ multiplex PCR; TCRdb's table is partial and in-frame only. The table includes fewer than 200,000 clones, around 83% detected once. The sequenced sample was peripheral blood. Every receptor here comes from a human donor in a cohort sampled during active COVID-19.

The chain employs TRBV5-1 and TRBJ1-2; a possible D gene is TRBD1 (6 bases). CDR3 length equals 16 residues. Germline-derived CDR1 and CDR2 are SGHRS and YFSETQ. V was trimmed by 3 bases and J by 1 base, leaving 16 bases between them. The CDR3 sequence: CASSYGQTNNNYGYTF. The DNA of the CDR3 is TGCGCCAGCAGCTACGGACAGACCAACAATAACTATGGCTACACCTTC.

V gene TRBV7-2 combines with J gene TRBJ1-3; no clear D gene. This CDR3 comprises 15 residues. CDR1 and CDR2 (germline): SGHTA, FQGNSA. V dropped 1 base and J dropped 2 bases, with 9 bases sitting between them. CDR3 loop: CASSLEEAAGNTIYF. Here the CDR3 DNA reads TGTGCCAGCAGCTTAGAAGAGGCGGCTGGAAACACCATATATTTT.